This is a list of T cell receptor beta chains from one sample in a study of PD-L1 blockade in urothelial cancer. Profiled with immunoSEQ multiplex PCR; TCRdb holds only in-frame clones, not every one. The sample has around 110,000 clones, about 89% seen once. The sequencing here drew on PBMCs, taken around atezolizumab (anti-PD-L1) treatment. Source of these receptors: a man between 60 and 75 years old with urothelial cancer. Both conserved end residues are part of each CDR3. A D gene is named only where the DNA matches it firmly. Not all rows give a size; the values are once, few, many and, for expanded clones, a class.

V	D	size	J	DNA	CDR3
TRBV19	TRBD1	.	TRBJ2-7	TGTGCCAGTAGTCGAGGGGGCGAATCCTACGAGCAGTACTTC	CASSRGGESYEQYF
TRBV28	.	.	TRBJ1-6	TGTGCCAGCAGCCAACGAAGGACGGGGATTAATTCACCCCTCCACTTT	CASSQRRTGINSPLHF
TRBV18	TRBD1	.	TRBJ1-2	TGTGCCAGCTCACCACTTCGGGACAGGACATCCTATGGCTACACCTTC	CASSPLRDRTSYGYTF
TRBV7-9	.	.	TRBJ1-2	TGTGCCAGCAGCCGGGGAACCGCGGGGGACTATGGCTACACCTTC	CASSRGTAGDYGYTF
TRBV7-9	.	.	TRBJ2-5	TGTGCCAGCAGCTTTGGCGGAGCGGAGACCCAGTACTTC	CASSFGGAETQYF
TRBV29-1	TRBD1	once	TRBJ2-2	TGCAGCGTTGAAGTTACAGGGGACACCGGGGAGCTGTTTTTT	CSVEVTGDTGELFF
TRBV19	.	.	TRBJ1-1	TGTGCCAGTAGTATATCGGCACAGGCTAACACTGAAGCTTTCTTT	CASSISAQANTEAFF
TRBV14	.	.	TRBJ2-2	TGTGCCAGCAGCCAAGTCGGGGGATTGACCGGGGAGCTGTTTTTT	CASSQVGGLTGELFF
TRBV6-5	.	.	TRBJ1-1	TGTGCCAGCAGAGCCGGTCTGAACACTGAAGCTTTCTTT	CASRAGLNTEAFF
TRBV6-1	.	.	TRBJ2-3	TGTGCCAGCAGTCGAGAGACTTTCACAGATACGCAGTATTTT	CASSRETFTDTQYF
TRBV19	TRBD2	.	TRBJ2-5	TGTGCCAGTAGTATCGGGCTAGCGGCAGAGACCCAGTACTTC	CASSIGLAAETQYF
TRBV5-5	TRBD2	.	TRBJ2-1	TGTGCCAGCAGCTTTAGCGGGGATCCCAATGAGCAGTTCTTC	CASSFSGDPNEQFF
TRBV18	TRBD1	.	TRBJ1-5	TGTGCCAGCTCAGCCGGGACAGGAACTCAGCCCCAGCATTTT	CASSAGTGTQPQHF
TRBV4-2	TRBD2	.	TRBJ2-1	TGTGCCAGCAGCCAAGCTACAGCGGGGGGGGAGAATGAGCAGTTCTTC	CASSQATAGGENEQFF
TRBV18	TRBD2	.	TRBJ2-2	TGTGCCAGCTCACCAGGGAGGGACTCGAACACCGGGGAGCTGTTTTTT	CASSPGRDSNTGELFF
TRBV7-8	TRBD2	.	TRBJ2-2	TGTGCCAGCAGCCGGCGGACTAGCGGGAAGGTCACCGGGGAGCTGTTTTTT	CASSRRTSGKVTGELFF
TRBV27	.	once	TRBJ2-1	TGTGCCGCAGCGGGGGACAGAGCCTACAATGAGCAGTTCTTC	CAAAGDRAYNEQFF
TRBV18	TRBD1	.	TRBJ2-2	TGTGCCAGCTCATTCGACAGGGTAAACACCGGGGAGCTGTTTTTT	CASSFDRVNTGELFF
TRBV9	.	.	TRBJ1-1	TGTGCCAGCAGCGTAGGCGGGATTTTGAACACTGAAGCTTTCTTT	CASSVGGILNTEAFF
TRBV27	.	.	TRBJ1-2	TGTGCCAGCAGTCCGTCGCGAGGGAACTATGGCTACACCTTC	CASSPSRGNYGYTF
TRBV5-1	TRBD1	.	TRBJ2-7	TGCGCCAGCAGCGAAGGACAGGGTCATCACGAGCAGTACTTC	CASSEGQGHHEQYF
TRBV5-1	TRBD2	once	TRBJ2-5	TGCGCCAGCAGCTGGGGACTAGCGGGGGGCCATGCGGAGACCCAGTACTTC	CASSWGLAGGHAETQYF